This T cell receptor (beta chain) was observed in a study of T cells in Graves' hyperthyroidism and ophthalmopathy. Whole-study results and caveats: Ophthalmopathy was model-predicted a median roughly 6.5 months pre-onset. Using 13 V-J features, a model discriminated ophthalmopathy from stable hyperthyroidism.

Regarding this clonotype: Its target is not known.

Regions amplified from RNA transcripts were the TCR beta CDR3 regions. TCR CDR3 regions were first amplified by RT-PCR with HTBI primers. TCRdb processed the multiplex PCR reads anew with MiXCR; each CDR3 protein has one entry. The data show some 600,000 distinct CDR3 sequences, 11% to 15% seen once. The germline CDR1 and CDR2 sequences are MNHEY and SVGEGT. The length of the CDR3 is 16 residues. The junction had 8 bases not matched to a gene; V was cut back by 2 bases and J by 3 bases. Newly diagnosed hyperthyroidism, duration under 2 months, in patients aged 18 to 65. Sample: blood. The receptor was isolated from a woman in her 30s with Graves' hyperthyroidism that later progressed to Graves' ophthalmopathy. The chain carries TRBV6-2 or TRBV6-3 and TRBJ1-2; 8 bases align to TRBD1. In DNA, the CDR3 is TGTGCCAGCAGTTACGTTCCAGGACAGGGTGACTATGGCTACACCTTC. Its protein product is CASSYVPGQGDYGYTF.